At least ten counts were recorded for the clone carrying this TCR beta chain. The data originate from a study of CD8+CD57+ T cells in acquired aplastic anemia. Study at large: On average, healthy donors gave about 10.8 million reads for CD4+ cells.

Genomic DNA served as template for TCR beta VDJ and CDR3 profiling. TCRdb re-called the reads through MiXCR, storing one row per CDR3 protein. The sample carries 150,000 to 200,000 distinct CDR3 sequences, around 40% recorded once. V shed 6 bases, J shed 6 bases, and the junction held 3 bases outside the gene matches. The CDR3 spans 14 residues. Germline V CDR1 and CDR2: SGHTA, FQGNSA. The source of this sequence is a human donor in good health. The sample taken for sequencing was sorted CD4+, CD8+, or CD8+CD57+ T cells (not recorded which) from PBMCs. J is TRBJ1-6 and V is TRBV7-2; 9 bases match TRBD1. CDR3 bases: TGTGCCAGCAGATCACAGGGGGCTAATTCACCCCTCCACTTT. This sequence encodes CASRSQGANSPLHF. The entire variable domain, with the rest obtained from reference TRBV7-2 and TRBJ1-6, is as follows: GAGVSQSPSNKVTEKGKDVELRCDPISGHTALYWYRQSLGQGLEFLIYFQGNSAPDKSGLPSDRFSAERTGGSVSTLTIQRTQQEDSAVYLCASRSQGANSPLHFGNGTRLTVT.